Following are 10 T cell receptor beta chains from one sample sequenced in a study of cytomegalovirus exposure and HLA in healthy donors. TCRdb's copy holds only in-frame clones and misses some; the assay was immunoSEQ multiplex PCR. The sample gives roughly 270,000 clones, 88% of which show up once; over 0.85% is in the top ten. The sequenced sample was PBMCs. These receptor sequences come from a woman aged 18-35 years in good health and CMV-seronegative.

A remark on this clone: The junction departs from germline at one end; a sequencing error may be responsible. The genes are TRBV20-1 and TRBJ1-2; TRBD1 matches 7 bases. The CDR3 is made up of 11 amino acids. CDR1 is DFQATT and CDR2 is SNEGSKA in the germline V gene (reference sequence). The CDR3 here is CSAVSPGAGGF. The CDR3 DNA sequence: TGCAGTGCTGTTTCTCCCGGGGCAGGGGGCTTC.

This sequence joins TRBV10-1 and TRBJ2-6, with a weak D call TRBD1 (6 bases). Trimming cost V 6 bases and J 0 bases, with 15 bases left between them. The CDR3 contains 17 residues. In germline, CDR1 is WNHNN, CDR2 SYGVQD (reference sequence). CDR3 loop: CASSPGVSASGANVLTF. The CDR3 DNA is TGCGCCAGCAGCCCAGGGGTTTCGGCCTCTGGGGCCAACGTCCTGACTTTC.

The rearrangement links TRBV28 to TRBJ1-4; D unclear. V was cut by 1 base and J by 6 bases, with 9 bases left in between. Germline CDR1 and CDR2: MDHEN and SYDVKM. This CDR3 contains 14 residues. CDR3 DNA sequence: TGTGCCAGCAGTTTATCGGGATCGGATGAAAAACTGTTTTTT. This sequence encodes CASSLSGSDEKLFF.

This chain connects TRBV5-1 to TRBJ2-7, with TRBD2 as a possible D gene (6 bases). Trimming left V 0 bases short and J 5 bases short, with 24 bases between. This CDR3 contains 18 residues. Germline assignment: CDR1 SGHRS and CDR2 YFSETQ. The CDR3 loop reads CASSLASPAGLLGHEQYF. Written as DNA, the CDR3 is TGCGCCAGCAGCTTGGCCTCACCAGCCGGACTACTAGGTCACGAGCAGTACTTC. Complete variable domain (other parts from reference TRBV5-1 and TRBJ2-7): KAGVTQTPRYLIKTRGQQVTLSCSPISGHRSVSWYQQTPGQGLQFLFEYFSETQRNKGNFPGRFSGRQFSNSRSEMNVSTLELGDSALYLCASSLASPAGLLGHEQYFGPGTRLTVT.

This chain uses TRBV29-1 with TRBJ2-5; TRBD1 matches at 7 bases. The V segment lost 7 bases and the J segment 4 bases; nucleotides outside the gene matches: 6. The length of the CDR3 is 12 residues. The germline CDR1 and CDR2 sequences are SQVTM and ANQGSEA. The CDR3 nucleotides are TGCAGCGGAGAGGGGGCTGGAGAGACCCAGTACTTC. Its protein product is CSGEGAGETQYF.

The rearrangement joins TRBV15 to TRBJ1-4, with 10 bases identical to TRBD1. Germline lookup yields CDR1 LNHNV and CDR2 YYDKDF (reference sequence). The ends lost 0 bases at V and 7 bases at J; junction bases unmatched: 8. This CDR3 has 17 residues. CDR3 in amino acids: CATSRDPDRGLGEKLFF. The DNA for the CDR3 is TGTGCCACCAGCAGAGATCCGGACAGGGGGTTAGGTGAAAAACTGTTTTTT.

The CDR3 protein is CASSLTGVITEAFF. The DNA for the CDR3 is TGTGCCAGCAGTCTAACAGGGGTAATAACTGAAGCTTTCTTT. This chain uses TRBV28 with TRBJ1-1; 7 nucleotides align to TRBD1. V dropped 5 bases and J dropped 5; count of bases not matched to a gene: 8. Germline V lookup: CDR1 MDHEN, CDR2 SYDVKM. This CDR3 is 14 amino acids long.

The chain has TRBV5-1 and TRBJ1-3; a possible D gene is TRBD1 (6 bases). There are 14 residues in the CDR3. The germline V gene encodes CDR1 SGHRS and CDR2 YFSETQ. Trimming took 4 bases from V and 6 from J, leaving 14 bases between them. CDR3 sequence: CASSEQGSANTIYF. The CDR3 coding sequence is TGCGCCAGCAGCGAACAGGGATCGGCAAACACCATATATTTT.

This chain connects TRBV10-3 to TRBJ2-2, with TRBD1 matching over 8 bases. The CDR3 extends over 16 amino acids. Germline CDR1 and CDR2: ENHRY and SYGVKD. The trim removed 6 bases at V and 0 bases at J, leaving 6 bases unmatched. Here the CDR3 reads CAISPGTGSNTGELFF. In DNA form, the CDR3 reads TGTGCCATCAGCCCCGGGACAGGTTCGAACACCGGGGAGCTGTTTTTT.

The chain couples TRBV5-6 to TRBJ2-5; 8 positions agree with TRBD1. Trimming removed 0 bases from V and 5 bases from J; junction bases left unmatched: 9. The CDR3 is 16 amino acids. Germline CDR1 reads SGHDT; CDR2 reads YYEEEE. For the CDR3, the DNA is TGTGCCAGCAGCTTGGCCAGGGACAGGCCTCGGGAGACCCAGTACTTC. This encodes CASSLARDRPRETQYF.